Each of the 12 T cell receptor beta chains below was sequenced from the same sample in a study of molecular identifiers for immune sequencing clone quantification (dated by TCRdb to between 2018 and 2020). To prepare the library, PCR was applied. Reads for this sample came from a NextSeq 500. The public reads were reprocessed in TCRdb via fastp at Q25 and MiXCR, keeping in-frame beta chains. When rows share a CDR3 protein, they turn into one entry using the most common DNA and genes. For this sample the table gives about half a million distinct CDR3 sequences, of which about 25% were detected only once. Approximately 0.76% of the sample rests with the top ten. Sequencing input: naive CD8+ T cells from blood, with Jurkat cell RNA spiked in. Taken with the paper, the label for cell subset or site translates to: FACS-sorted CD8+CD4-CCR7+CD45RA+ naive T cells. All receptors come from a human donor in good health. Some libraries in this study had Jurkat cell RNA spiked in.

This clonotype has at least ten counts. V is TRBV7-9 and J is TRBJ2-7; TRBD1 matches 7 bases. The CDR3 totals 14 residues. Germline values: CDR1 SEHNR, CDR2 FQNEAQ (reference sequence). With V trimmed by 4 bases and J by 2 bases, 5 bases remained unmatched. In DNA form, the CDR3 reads TGTGCCAGCAGCTCGTCCGGGACAGCCTACGAGCAGTACTTC. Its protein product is CASSSSGTAYEQYF.

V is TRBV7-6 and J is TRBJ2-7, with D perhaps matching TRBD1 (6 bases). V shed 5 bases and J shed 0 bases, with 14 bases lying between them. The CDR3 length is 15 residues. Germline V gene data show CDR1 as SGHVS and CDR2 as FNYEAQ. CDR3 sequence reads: CASSPLGASSYEQYF. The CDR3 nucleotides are TGTGCCAGCAGCCCTCTGGGGGCGAGCTCCTACGAGCAGTACTTC.

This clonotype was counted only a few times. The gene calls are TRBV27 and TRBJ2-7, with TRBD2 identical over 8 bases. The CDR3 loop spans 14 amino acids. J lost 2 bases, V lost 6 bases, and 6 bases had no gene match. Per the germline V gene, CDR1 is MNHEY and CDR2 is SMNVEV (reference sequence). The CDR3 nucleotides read TGTGCCAGCAGCTCAGCGGGAGCACCCTACGAGCAGTACTTC. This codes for CASSSAGAPYEQYF.

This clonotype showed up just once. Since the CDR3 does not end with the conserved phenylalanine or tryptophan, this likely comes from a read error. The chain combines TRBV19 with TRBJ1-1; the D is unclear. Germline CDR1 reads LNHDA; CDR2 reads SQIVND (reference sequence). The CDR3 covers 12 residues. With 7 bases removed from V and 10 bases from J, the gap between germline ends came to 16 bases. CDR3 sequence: CASTSQARGAFL. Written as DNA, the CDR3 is TGTGCCAGTACCTCCCAGGCCCGAGGAGCTTTCCTT.

The CDR3 sequence: CASSHFGTDSYNEQFF. CDR3 coding DNA: TGTGCCAGCTCGCATTTCGGGACCGACTCCTACAATGAGCAGTTCTTC. This chain connects TRBV18 to TRBJ2-1; possibly TRBD1 or TRBD2 for D (5 bases each). This CDR3 has 16 amino acids. V lost 6 bases to trimming and J lost 0 bases, with 15 bases between them. Germline loops: CDR1 KGHSH, CDR2 LQKENI.

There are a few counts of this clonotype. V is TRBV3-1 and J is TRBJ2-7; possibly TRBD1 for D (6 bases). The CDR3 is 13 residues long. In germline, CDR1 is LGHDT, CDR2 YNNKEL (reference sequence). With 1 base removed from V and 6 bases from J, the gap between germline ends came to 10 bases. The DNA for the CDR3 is TGTGCCAGCAGCCAAGTTACAGGGATCGAGCAGTACTTC. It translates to CASSQVTGIEQYF.

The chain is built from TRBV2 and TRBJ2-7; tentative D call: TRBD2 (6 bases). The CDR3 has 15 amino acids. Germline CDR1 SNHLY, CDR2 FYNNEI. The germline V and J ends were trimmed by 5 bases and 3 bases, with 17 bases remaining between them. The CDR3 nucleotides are TGTGCCAGCAGTCAACCCGGGGGTTTGGACTACGAGCAGTACTTC. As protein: CASSQPGGLDYEQYF.

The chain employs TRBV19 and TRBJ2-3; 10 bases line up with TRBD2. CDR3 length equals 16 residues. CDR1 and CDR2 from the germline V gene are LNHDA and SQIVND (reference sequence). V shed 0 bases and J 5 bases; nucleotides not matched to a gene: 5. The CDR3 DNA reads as TGTGCCAGTAGTATAGATTCTAGCGGGGGCGGAGATACGCAGTATTTT. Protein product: CASSIDSSGGGDTQYF.

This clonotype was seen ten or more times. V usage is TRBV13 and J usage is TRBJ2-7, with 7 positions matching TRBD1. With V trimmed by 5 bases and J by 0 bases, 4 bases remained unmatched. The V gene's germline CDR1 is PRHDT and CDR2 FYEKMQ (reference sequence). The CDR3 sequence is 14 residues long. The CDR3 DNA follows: TGTGCCAGCAGCGTGGGGACAGTCTCCTACGAGCAGTACTTC. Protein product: CASSVGTVSYEQYF.

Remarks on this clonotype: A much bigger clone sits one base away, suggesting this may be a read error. The chain's CDR3 is CASSQSTSVIYYEQYF. In DNA, the CDR3 is TGTGCCAGCAGCCAAAGTACTAGCGTGATCTACTACGAGCAGTACTTC. The genes are TRBV14 and TRBJ2-7, with 7 bases fitting TRBD2. The CDR3 is 16 residues long. Trimming took 2 bases from V and 3 from J; bases not matched to a gene: 10. From germline, CDR1 is SGHDN and CDR2 FVKESK.

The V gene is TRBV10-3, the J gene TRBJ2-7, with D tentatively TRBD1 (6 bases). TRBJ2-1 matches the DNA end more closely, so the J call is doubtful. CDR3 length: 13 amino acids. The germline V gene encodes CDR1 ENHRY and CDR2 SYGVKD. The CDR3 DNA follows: TGTGCCATCAGGGAGGACAGTTCCTTCGCGCAGTTCTTC. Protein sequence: CAIREDSSFAQFF.

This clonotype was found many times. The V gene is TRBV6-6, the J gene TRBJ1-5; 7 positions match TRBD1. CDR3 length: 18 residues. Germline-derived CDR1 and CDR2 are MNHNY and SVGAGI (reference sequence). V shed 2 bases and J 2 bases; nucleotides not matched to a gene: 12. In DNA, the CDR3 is TGTGCCAGCAGTTACCCTACAGGGGATCTGAGAGGCAATCAGCCCCAGCATTTT. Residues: CASSYPTGDLRGNQPQHF.